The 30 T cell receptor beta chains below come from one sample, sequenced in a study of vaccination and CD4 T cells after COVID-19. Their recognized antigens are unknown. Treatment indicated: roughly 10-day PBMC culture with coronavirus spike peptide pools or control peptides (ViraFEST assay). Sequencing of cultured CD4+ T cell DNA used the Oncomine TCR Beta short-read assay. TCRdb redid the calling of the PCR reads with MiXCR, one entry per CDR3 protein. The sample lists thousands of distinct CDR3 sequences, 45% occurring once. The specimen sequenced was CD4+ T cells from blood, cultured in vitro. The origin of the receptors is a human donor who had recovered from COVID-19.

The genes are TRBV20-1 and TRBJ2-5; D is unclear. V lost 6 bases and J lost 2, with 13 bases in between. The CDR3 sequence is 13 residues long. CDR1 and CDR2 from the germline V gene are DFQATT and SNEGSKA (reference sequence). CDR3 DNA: TGCAGTGCCCGACGGTTAGTTCAAGAGACCCAGTACTTC. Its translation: CSARRLVQETQYF.

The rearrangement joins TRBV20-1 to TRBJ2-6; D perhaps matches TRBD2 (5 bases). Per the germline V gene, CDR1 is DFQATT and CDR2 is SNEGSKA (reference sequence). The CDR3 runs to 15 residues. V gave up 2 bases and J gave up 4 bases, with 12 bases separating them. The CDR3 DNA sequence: TGCAGTGCTAGAAGCGCGGGCGCGGGGGCCAACGTCCTGACTTTC. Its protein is CSARSAGAGANVLTF.

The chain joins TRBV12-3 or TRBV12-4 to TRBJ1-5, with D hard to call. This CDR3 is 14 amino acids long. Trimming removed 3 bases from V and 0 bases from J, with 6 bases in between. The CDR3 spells CASSFSDSNQPQHF. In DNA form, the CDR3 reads TGTGCCAGCAGTTTCAGTGATAGCAATCAGCCCCAGCATTTT.

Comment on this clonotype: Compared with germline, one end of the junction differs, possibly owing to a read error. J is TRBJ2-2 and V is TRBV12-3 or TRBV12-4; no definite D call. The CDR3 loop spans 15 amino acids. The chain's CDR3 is CVSTRTGRNTGELFF. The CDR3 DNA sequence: TGTGTCAGCACCCGAACCGGACGGAACACCGGGGAGCTGTTTTTT.

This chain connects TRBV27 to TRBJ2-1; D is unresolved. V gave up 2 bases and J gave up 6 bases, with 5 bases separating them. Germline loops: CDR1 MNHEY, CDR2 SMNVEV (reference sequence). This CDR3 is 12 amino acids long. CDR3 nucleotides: TGTGCCAGCAGTTTAGGTGGCAATGAGCAGTTCTTC. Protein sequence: CASSLGGNEQFF.

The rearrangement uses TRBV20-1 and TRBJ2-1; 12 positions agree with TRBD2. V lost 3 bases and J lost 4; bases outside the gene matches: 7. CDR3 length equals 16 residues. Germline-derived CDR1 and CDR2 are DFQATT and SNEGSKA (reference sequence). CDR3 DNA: TGCAGTGCTAGCCCCGGGACTAGCGGGTCGTACAATGAGCAGTTCTTC. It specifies CSASPGTSGSYNEQFF.

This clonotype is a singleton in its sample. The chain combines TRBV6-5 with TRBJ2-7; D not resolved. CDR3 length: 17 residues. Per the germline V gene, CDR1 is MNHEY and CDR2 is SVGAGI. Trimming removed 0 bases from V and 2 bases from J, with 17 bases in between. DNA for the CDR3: TGTGCCAGCAGTTACTCGTCCAGAACTCGACCTACCTACGAGCAGTACTTC. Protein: CASSYSSRTRPTYEQYF.

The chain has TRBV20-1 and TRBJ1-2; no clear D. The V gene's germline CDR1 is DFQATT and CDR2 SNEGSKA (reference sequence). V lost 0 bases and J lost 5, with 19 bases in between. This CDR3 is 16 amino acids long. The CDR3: CSARDGFLGSLYGYTF. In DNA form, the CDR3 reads TGCAGTGCTAGAGATGGGTTCTTGGGATCTCTTTATGGCTACACCTTC.

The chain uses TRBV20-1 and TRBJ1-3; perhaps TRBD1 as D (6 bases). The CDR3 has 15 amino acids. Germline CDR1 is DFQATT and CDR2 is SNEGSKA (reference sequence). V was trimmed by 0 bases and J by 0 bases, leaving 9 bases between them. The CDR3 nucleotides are TGCAGTGCTAGAGACAGGGGTCTCTCTGGAAACACCATATATTTT. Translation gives CSARDRGLSGNTIYF.

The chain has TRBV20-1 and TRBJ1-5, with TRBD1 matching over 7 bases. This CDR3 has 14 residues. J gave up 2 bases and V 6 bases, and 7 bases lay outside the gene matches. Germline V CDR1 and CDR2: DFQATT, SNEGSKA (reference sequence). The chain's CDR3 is CSARGPEGNQPQHF. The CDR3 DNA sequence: TGCAGTGCGAGGGGGCCTGAGGGCAATCAGCCCCAGCATTTT.

This CDR3 reads CASRLTGTLLSTDTQYF. The DNA for the CDR3 is TGTGCCAGCAGACTGACCGGGACACTTCTTAGCACAGATACGCAGTATTTT. This sequence joins TRBV6-1 and TRBJ2-3, with D perhaps TRBD1 (6 bases). Between the trimmed V and J ends, which lost 6 bases and 0 bases, there was a span of 19 bases. Per germline, CDR1 MNHNS and CDR2 SASEGT. The CDR3 totals 17 residues.

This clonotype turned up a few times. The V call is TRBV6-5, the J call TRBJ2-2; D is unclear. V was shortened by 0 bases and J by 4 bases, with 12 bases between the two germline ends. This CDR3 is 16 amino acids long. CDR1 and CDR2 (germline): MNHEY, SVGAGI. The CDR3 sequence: CASSYSGPILTGELFF. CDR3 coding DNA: TGTGCCAGCAGTTACTCGGGCCCTATACTCACCGGGGAGCTGTTTTTT.

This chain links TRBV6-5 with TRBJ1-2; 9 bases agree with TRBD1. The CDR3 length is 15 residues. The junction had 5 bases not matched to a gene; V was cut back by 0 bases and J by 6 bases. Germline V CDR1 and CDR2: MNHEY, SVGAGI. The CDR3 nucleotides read TGTGCCAGCAGTTACTCCGGGACAGGGATCGATGGCTACACCTTC. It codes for CASSYSGTGIDGYTF.

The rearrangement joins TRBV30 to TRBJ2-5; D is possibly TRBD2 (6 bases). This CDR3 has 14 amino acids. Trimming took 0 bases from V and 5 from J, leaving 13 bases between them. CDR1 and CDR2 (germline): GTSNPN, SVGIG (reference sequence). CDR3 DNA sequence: TGTGCCTGGAGTGTTGGCGGGATGGGCGAGACCCAGTACTTC. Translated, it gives CAWSVGGMGETQYF.

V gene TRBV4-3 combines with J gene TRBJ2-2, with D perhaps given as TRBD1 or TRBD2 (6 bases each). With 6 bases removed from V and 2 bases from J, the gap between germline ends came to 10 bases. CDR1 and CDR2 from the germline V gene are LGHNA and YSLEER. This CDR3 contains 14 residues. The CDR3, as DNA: TGCGCCAGCAGACCGGGGGCTAACACCGGGGAGCTGTTTTTT. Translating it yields CASRPGANTGELFF.

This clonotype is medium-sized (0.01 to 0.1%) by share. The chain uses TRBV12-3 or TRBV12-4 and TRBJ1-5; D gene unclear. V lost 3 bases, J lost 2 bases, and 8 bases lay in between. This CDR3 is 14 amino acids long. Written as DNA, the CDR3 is TGTGCCAGCAGTTTGACCAGTCGCAATCAGCCCCAGCATTTT. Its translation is CASSLTSRNQPQHF.

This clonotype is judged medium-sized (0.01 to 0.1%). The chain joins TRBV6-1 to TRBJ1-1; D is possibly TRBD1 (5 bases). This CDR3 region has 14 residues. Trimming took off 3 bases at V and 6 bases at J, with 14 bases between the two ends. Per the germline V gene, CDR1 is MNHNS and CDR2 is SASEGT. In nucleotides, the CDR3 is TGTGCCAGCAGTGATTTCGGCCTCAGGGCTGAAGCTTTCTTT. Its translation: CASSDFGLRAEAFF.

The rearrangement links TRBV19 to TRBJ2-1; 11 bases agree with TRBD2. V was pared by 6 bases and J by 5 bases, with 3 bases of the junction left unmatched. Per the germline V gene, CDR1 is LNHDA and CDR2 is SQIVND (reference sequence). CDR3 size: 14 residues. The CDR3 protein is CASRPGLADNEQFF. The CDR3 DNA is TGTGCCAGTAGGCCGGGACTAGCGGACAATGAGCAGTTCTTC.

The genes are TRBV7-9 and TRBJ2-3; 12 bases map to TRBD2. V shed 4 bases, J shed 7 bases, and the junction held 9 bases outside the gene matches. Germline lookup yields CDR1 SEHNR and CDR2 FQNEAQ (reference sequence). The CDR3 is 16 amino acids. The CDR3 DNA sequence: TGTGCCAGCAGCTCCCGGACTAGCGGGACCTTACATACGCAGTATTTT. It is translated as CASSSRTSGTLHTQYF.

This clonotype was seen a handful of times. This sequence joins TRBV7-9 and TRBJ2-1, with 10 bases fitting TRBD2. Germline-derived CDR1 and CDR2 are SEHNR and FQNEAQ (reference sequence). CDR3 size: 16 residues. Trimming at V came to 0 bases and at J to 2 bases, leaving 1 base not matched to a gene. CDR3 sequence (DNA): TGTGCCAGCAGCTTAGCACTAGCGGGGACCTACAATGAGCAGTTCTTC. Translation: CASSLALAGTYNEQFF.

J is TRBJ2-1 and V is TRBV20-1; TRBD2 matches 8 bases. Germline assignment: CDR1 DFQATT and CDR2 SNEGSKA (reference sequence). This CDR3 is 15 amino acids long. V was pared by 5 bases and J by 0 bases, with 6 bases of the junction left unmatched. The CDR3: CSAPLAGTSYNEQFF. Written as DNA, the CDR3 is TGCAGTGCTCCCTTAGCGGGGACCTCCTACAATGAGCAGTTCTTC.

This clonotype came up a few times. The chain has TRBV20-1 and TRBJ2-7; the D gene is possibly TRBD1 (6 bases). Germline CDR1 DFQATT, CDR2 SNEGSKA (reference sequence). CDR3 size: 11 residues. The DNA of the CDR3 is TGCAGCCCCTTTTCAGGGGTCGAGCAGTACTTC. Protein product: CSPFSGVEQYF.

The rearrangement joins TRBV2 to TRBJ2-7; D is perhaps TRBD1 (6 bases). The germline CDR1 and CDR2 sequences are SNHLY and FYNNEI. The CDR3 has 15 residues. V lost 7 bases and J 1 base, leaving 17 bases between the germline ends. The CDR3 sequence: CASTLAGTLSYEQYF. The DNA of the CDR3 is TGTGCCAGCACCCTTGCCGGGACATTATCCTACGAGCAGTACTTC. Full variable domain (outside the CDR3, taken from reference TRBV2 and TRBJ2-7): EPEVTQTPSHQVTQMGQEVILRCVPISNHLYFYWYRQILGQKVEFLVSFYNNEISEKSEIFDDQFSVERPDGSNFTLKIRSTKLEDSAMYFCASTLAGTLSYEQYFGPGTRLTVT.

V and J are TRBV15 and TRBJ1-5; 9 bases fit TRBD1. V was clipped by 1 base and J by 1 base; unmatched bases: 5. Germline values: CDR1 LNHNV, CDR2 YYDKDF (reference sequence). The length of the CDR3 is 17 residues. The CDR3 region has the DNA TGTGCCACCAGCAGAGTCTCCGGGACAGGGAGCAATCAGCCCCAGCATTTT. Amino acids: CATSRVSGTGSNQPQHF.

This CDR3 reads CASRTGTFYEQYF. The CDR3 bases are TGTGCCAGCAGAACCGGGACCTTCTACGAGCAGTACTTC. This chain connects TRBV6-2 or TRBV6-3 to TRBJ2-7; either TRBD1 or TRBD2 may supply D (5 bases each). This CDR3 is 13 amino acids long. The germline gives CDR1 MNHEY, CDR2 SVGEGT. V lost 6 bases to trimming and J lost 3 bases, with 12 bases between them.

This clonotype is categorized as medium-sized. The CDR3 DNA reads TGTGCCAGCAGTAAACAGCCACAAGAGACCCAGTACTTC. The encoded protein is CASSKQPQETQYF. The chain has TRBV6-1 and TRBJ2-5; D remains unclear. The V and J ends lost 5 bases and 2 bases respectively, with 9 bases between them. The CDR3 length is 13 residues. In germline, CDR1 is MNHNS, CDR2 SASEGT.

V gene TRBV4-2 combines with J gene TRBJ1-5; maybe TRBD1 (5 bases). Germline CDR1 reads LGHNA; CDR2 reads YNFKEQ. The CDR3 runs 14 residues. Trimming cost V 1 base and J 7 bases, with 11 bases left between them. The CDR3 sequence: CASSQVRGLQPQHF. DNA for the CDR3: TGTGCCAGCAGCCAAGTGCGGGGACTCCAGCCCCAGCATTTT.

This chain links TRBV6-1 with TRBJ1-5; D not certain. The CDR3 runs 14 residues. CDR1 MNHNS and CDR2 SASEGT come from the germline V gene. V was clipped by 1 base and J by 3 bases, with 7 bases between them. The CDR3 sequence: CASSEEWHNQPQHF. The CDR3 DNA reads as TGTGCCAGCAGTGAAGAATGGCACAATCAGCCCCAGCATTTT.

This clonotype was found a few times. CDR3 amino acids: CSGAGGLDQPQHF. CDR3 sequence (DNA): TGCAGTGGTGCAGGGGGCCTCGATCAGCCCCAGCATTTT. The chain recombines TRBV20-1 with TRBJ1-5; TRBD1 matches at 8 bases. Germline CDR1 is DFQATT and CDR2 is SNEGSKA (reference sequence). The CDR3 has 13 residues. The trim removed 7 bases at V and 5 bases at J, leaving 7 bases unmatched.

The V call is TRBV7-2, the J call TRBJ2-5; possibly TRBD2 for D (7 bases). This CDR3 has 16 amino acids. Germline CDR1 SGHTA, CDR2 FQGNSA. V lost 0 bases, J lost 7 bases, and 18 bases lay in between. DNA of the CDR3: TGTGCCAGCAGCTTAGCTGCCGGCAGGGGAGGGTTGACCCAGTACTTC. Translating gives CASSLAAGRGGLTQYF.